This T cell receptor beta chain derives from a study of T cell repertoires and HLA-DP antigens. Broader study findings: Sorted CD137+ clonality was roughly 0.39 for both alloantigens, versus about 0.037 pre-culture.

In the case of this clone: Its antigen is not identified.

Libraries were prepared by immunoSEQ multiplex PCR; TCRdb keeps only in-frame clonotypes and omits some of them. The table records about 73,000 clones, about four fifths of them present only once. The V gene end was trimmed by 2 bases and the J gene end by 1 base; junction bases not matched to a gene: 4. CDR3 length: 16 amino acids. Germline lookup yields CDR1 SNHLY and CDR2 FYNNEI. The V gene is TRBV2, the J gene TRBJ2-3; 9 bases match TRBD2. Material for sequencing was CD4+ T cells from PBMCs. The sequence derives from a man aged 55-75 years in good health and CMV-seronegative. CDR3 sequence reads: CASSERASGGTDTQYF. In DNA, the CDR3 is TGTGCCAGCAGTGAAAGGGCTAGCGGGGGCACAGATACGCAGTATTTT. Complete variable domain (other parts from reference TRBV2 and TRBJ2-3): EPEVTQTPSHQVTQMGQEVILRCVPISNHLYFYWYRQILGQKVEFLVSFYNNEISEKSEIFDDQFSVERPDGSNFTLKIRSTKLEDSAMYFCASSERASGGTDTQYFGPGTRLTVL.